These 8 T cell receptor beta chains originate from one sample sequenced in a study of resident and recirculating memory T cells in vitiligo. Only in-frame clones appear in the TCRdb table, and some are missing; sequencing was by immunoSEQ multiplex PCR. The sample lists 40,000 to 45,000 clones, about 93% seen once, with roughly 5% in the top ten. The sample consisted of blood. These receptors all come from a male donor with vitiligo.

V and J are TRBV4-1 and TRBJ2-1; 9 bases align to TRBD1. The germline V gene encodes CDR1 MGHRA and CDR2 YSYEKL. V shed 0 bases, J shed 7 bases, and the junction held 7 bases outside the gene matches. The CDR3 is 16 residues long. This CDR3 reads CASSQDDRGGYNEQFF. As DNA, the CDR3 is TGCGCCAGCAGCCAAGATGACAGGGGGGGTTATAATGAGCAGTTCTTC.

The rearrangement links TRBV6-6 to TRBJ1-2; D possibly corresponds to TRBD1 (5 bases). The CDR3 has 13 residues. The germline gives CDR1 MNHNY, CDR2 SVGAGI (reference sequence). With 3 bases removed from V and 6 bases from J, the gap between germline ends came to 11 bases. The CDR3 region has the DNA TGTGCCAGCAGTTATCTGGGGCAGGATGGCTACACCTTC. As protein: CASSYLGQDGYTF.

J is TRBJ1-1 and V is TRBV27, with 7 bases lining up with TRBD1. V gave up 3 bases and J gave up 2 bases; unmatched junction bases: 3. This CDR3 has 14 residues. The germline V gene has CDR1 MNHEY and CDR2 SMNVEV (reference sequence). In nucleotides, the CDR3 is TGTGCCAGCAGTTTGGGGACAGATAACACTGAAGCTTTCTTT. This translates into CASSLGTDNTEAFF.

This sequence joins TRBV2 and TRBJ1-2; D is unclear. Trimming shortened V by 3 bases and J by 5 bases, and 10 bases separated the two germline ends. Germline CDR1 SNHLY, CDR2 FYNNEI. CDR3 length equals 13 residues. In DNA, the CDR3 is TGTGCCAGCAGTGACAGCGCTGGATATGGCTACACCTTC. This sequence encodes CASSDSAGYGYTF.

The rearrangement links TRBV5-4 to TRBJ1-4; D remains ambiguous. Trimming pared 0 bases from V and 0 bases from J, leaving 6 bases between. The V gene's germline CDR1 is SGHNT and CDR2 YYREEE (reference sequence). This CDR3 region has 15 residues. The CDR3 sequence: CASSLGRATNEKLFF. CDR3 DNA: TGTGCCAGCAGCTTGGGTCGGGCAACTAATGAAAAACTGTTTTTT.

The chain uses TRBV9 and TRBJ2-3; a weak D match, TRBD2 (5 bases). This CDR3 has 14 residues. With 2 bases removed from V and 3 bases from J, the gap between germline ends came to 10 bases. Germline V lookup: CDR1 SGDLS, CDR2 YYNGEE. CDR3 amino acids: CASSVEQRTDTQYF. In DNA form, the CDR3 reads TGTGCCAGCAGCGTGGAACAGCGGACAGATACGCAGTATTTT. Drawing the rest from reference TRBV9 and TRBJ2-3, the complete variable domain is DSGVTQTPKHLITATGQRVTLRCSPRSGDLSVYWYQQSLDQGLQFLIQYYNGEERAKGNILERFSAQQFPDLHSELNLSSLELGDSALYFCASSVEQRTDTQYFGPGTRLTVL.

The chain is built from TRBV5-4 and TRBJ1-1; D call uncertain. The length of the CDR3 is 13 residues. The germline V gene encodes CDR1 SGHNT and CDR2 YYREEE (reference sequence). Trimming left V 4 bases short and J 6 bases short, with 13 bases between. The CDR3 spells CASSPRGSAEAFF. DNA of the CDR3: TGTGCCAGCAGCCCCCGAGGGAGCGCTGAAGCTTTCTTT.

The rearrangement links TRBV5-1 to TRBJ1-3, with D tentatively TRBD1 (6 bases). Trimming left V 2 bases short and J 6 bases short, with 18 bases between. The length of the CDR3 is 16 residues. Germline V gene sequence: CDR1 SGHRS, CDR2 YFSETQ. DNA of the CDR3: TGCGCCAGCAGCTTACATGCAGGGGTTAGCGAAAACACCATATATTTT. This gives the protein CASSLHAGVSENTIYF.